Each of the 27 T cell receptor beta chains below was sequenced from the same sample in a study of CD8+ T cells in alopecia areata. The treatment here: oral pan-JAK inhibitor, 5-10 mg twice daily. Extracted from the samples, RNA was reverse transcribed into cDNA to serve as the sequencing template. Data came from immunoSEQ multiplex PCR; TCRdb stores just in-frame clones and leaves some out. Of 180,000 or so clones in the sample, roughly 60% were seen once. The input for sequencing was CD4+ T cells sorted from blood, taken at approximately week 61, from a patient treated with tofacitinib. These receptors all come from a human donor with alopecia areata.

The chain employs TRBV30 and TRBJ1-6; 7 bases line up with TRBD1. The trim removed 3 bases at V and 12 bases at J, leaving 11 bases unmatched. CDR1 GTSNPN and CDR2 SVGIG come from the germline V gene (reference sequence). The CDR3 sequence is 14 residues long. The CDR3 region is CAWSLQGMVRPLHF. As DNA, the CDR3 is TGTGCCTGGAGCCTACAGGGGATGGTTCGACCCCTCCACTTT.

This clone came up a few times. The identical CDR3 is also encoded by other nucleotide sequences in the sample. The CDR3 loop reads CAWSRQETQYF. CDR3 bases: TGTGCCTGGAGTAGACAAGAGACCCAGTACTTC. The rearrangement links TRBV30 to TRBJ2-5; no firm D call. Germline V gene data show CDR1 as GTSNPN and CDR2 as SVGIG (reference sequence). Trimming removed 2 bases from V and 2 bases from J, with 3 bases in between. CDR3 length: 11 amino acids.

This chain links TRBV10-3 with TRBJ1-2; D gene unclear. Germline values: CDR1 ENHRY, CDR2 SYGVKD. This CDR3 has 11 residues. Trimming took off 4 bases at V and 4 bases at J, with 4 bases between the two ends. CDR3 region: CAISGSYGYTF. The CDR3 DNA is TGTGCCATCAGTGGGTCCTATGGCTACACCTTC.

This chain connects TRBV5-4 to TRBJ2-7; 8 bases are a match to TRBD1. The CDR3 totals 15 residues. CDR1 and CDR2 (germline): SGHNT, YYREEE (reference sequence). V was clipped by 0 bases and J by 9 bases; unmatched bases: 11. The CDR3 bases are TGTGCCAGCAGCTTGGCCGTCGCGGACAGGGCGCGGCAGTACTTC. It is translated as CASSLAVADRARQYF.

DNA of the CDR3: TGCGCCAGCAGCTTCTCTACAGGGAGGGACTCCTACGAGCAGTACTTC. Encoded protein: CASSFSTGRDSYEQYF. The chain couples TRBV5-1 to TRBJ2-7, with D perhaps TRBD2 (7 bases). V was clipped by 2 bases and J by 0 bases, with 15 bases between them. This CDR3 has 16 residues. Per the germline V gene, CDR1 is SGHRS and CDR2 is YFSETQ.

This clone has just a few counts. The chain recombines TRBV30 with TRBJ1-5; 9 nucleotides match TRBD1. This CDR3 spans 14 amino acids. V dropped 0 bases and J dropped 7; count of bases not matched to a gene: 4. Germline V CDR1 and CDR2: GTSNPN, SVGIG (reference sequence). CDR3: CAWSVLTGGQPQHF. The CDR3 bases are TGTGCCTGGAGTGTACTGACAGGGGGACAGCCCCAGCATTTT.

The chain combines TRBV29-1 with TRBJ2-1, with no clear D. The CDR3 has 13 residues. Trimming took 8 bases from V and 0 from J, leaving 11 bases between them. The germline CDR1 and CDR2 sequences are SQVTM and ANQGSEA. CDR3 protein: CSIRLRSYNEQFF. CDR3 coding DNA: TGCAGCATCCGGCTGCGCTCCTACAATGAGCAGTTCTTC.

This clone came up a few times. CDR3 in amino acids: CAWSAAQDNQPQHF. CDR3 bases: TGTGCCTGGAGTGCCGCTCAGGATAATCAGCCCCAGCATTTT. The genes are TRBV30 and TRBJ1-5; D not certain. V lost 1 base, J lost 4 bases, and 11 bases lay in between. The CDR3 runs to 14 residues. In germline, CDR1 is GTSNPN, CDR2 SVGIG (reference sequence).

The count of this clone is one. The chain carries TRBV12-5 and TRBJ1-5; D is undetermined. Per the germline V gene, CDR1 is LGHNT and CDR2 is FRNRAP. V lost 3 bases and J lost 2, with 8 bases in between. This CDR3 has 14 amino acids. In DNA form, the CDR3 reads TGTGCTAGTGGTTTTTCGCGGGGCAATCAGCCCCAGCATTTT. This gives the protein CASGFSRGNQPQHF.

The chain is built from TRBV30 and TRBJ2-4; D remains unclear. Trimming cost V 0 bases and J 4 bases, with 1 base left between them. CDR1 is GTSNPN and CDR2 is SVGIG in the germline V gene (reference sequence). There are 11 residues in the CDR3. The CDR3 is CAWSVKNIQYF. For the CDR3, the DNA is TGTGCCTGGAGTGTGAAAAACATTCAGTACTTC.

This clone was picked up one time. The rearrangement links TRBV6-5 to TRBJ2-7; D uncertain. Germline V CDR1 and CDR2: MNHEY, SVGAGI. The CDR3 is 16 residues long. Trimming removed 0 bases from V and 3 bases from J, with 15 bases in between. CDR3 region: CASSYSHFETLYEQYF. In nucleotides, the CDR3 is TGTGCCAGCAGTTACTCGCACTTCGAGACGCTCTACGAGCAGTACTTC.

This clone appeared a few times. The chain links TRBV30 to TRBJ2-2; no firm D call. Per germline, CDR1 GTSNPN and CDR2 SVGIG (reference sequence). The CDR3 is 15 residues long. Trimming took off 0 bases at V and 4 bases at J, with 12 bases between the two ends. CDR3 sequence: CAWSVSLWVTGELFF. CDR3 sequence (DNA): TGTGCCTGGAGTGTATCACTGTGGGTCACCGGGGAGCTGTTTTTT.

A single count supports this clone. This chain uses TRBV7-6 with TRBJ1-4; perhaps TRBD1 as D (5 bases). Trimming cost V 4 bases and J 5 bases, with 8 bases left between them. The CDR3 runs to 13 residues. Germline V gene sequence: CDR1 SGHVS, CDR2 FNYEAQ. Here the CDR3 DNA reads TGTGCCAGCAGCTGGGGCCCGAATGAAAAACTGTTTTTT. Its translation is CASSWGPNEKLFF. Complete variable domain (other parts from reference TRBV7-6 and TRBJ1-4): GAGVSQSPRYKVTKRGQDVALRCDPISGHVSLYWYRQALGQGPEFLTYFNYEAQQDKSGLPNDRFSAERPEGSISTLTIQRTEQRDSAMYRCASSWGPNEKLFFGSGTQLSVL.

The chain is built from TRBV7-9 and TRBJ1-2; D unclear. Germline assignment: CDR1 SEHNR and CDR2 FQNEAQ (reference sequence). Between the trimmed V and J ends, which lost 2 bases and 2 bases, there was a span of 6 bases. This CDR3 comprises 13 residues. CDR3: CASSLLQNYGYTF. DNA for the CDR3: TGTGCCAGCAGCTTATTACAGAACTATGGCTACACCTTC.

The V gene is TRBV4-1, the J gene TRBJ1-4; a possible D gene is TRBD1 (5 bases). CDR3 length: 19 amino acids. V lost 4 bases and J lost 12, with 33 bases in between. The germline gives CDR1 MGHRA, CDR2 YSYEKL. In DNA, the CDR3 is TGCGCCAGCAGCCTAAGATCCATCGGTCGGAGGTTGGGTGGAGGGGAACTGTTTTTT. Amino acids: CASSLRSIGRRLGGGELFF.

This clone has just a few counts. The chain combines TRBV29-1 with TRBJ2-7; 9 bases map to TRBD1. This CDR3 has 14 amino acids. With 5 bases clipped from V and 2 bases from J, the junction kept 7 bases outside the gene matches. Germline V gene lookup returns CDR1 SQVTM and CDR2 ANQGSEA. Here the CDR3 DNA reads TGCAGCGTTCCGGGACAGGGAAAGACCTACGAGCAGTACTTC. Translation: CSVPGQGKTYEQYF.

The V and J genes are TRBV25-1 and TRBJ2-1; possibly TRBD2 for D (6 bases). CDR3 length: 15 amino acids. Germline values: CDR1 MGHDK, CDR2 SYGVNS. The ends were cut back, 2 bases at V and 6 bases at J, with 14 bases in the middle. The CDR3 nucleotides read TGTGCCAGCAGTGAAGTGCGGGGTGGGGGCAATGAGCAGTTCTTC. Amino acids: CASSEVRGGGNEQFF.

CDR3 in DNA: TGCAGCGTAGCCAGCTTTGGGACTGAAGCTTTCTTT. Its translation: CSVASFGTEAFF. This chain connects TRBV29-1 to TRBJ1-1; D not resolved. Germline assignment: CDR1 SQVTM and CDR2 ANQGSEA. The CDR3 runs to 12 residues. Trimming removed 6 bases from V and 5 bases from J, with 13 bases in between. The variable domain in full, with the rest retrieved from reference TRBV29-1 and TRBJ1-1, is SAVISQKPSRDICQRGTSLTIQCQVDSQVTMMFWYRQQPGQSLTLIATANQGSEATYESGFVIDKFPISRPNLTFSTLTVSNMSPEDSSIYLCSVASFGTEAFFGQGTRLTVV.

V usage is TRBV2 and J usage is TRBJ2-3, with D possibly TRBD1 on 6 matching bases. The ends were cut back, 1 base at V and 0 bases at J, with 11 bases in the middle. Germline CDR1 is SNHLY and CDR2 is FYNNEI. The CDR3 sequence is 16 residues long. The CDR3 sequence: CASSEEWGRSTDTQYF. Written as DNA, the CDR3 is TGTGCCAGCAGTGAAGAGTGGGGGCGAAGCACAGATACGCAGTATTTT.

The sample holds a few counts of this clone. The chain employs TRBV30 and TRBJ2-3; no firm D call. Germline values: CDR1 GTSNPN, CDR2 SVGIG (reference sequence). CDR3 size: 11 residues. V lost 3 bases and J lost 6, with 7 bases in between. The CDR3, as DNA: TGTGCCTGGAGGGATCCGGATACGCAGTATTTT. It translates to CAWRDPDTQYF.

This clone was recorded only once. The V and J genes are TRBV18 and TRBJ1-2; 8 bases fit TRBD1. This CDR3 has 14 amino acids. Losses at the gene ends were 6 bases for V and 4 bases for J; bases not matched to a gene: 7. From germline, CDR1 is KGHSH and CDR2 LQKENI. In nucleotides, the CDR3 is TGTGCCAGCTCCGCAGGGGGCGACGGCTATGGCTACACCTTC. It translates to CASSAGGDGYGYTF.

This clone appeared many times. The chain uses TRBV28 and TRBJ1-5; D is undetermined. Germline loops: CDR1 MDHEN, CDR2 SYDVKM. The V and J ends lost 6 bases and 2 bases respectively, with 11 bases between them. This CDR3 is built from 14 residues. CDR3 region: CASRLGWGNQPQHF. DNA of the CDR3: TGTGCCAGCAGGTTGGGTTGGGGCAATCAGCCCCAGCATTTT.

Only a few counts were recorded for this clone. V usage is TRBV5-1 and J usage is TRBJ1-6; D unresolved. The germline V and J ends were trimmed by 1 base and 8 bases, with 13 bases remaining between them. CDR1 SGHRS and CDR2 YFSETQ come from the germline V gene. The CDR3 is 15 residues long. DNA for the CDR3: TGCGCCAGCAGCTTGAAGGGCTTGAAAGATTCACCCCTCCACTTT. Residues: CASSLKGLKDSPLHF.

The gene calls are TRBV5-1 and TRBJ2-3, with 10 bases aligning to TRBD2. After removal of 4 bases from V and 3 bases from J, the junction contained 11 bases not matched to a gene. This CDR3 is built from 17 residues. From germline, CDR1 is SGHRS and CDR2 YFSETQ. The CDR3 here is CASSTLPFSGGTDTQYF. CDR3 bases: TGCGCCAGCAGCACACTCCCTTTTAGCGGGGGGACAGATACGCAGTATTTT.

The V call is TRBV11-2, the J call TRBJ2-1, with 14 bases identical to TRBD2. V gave up 5 bases and J gave up 10 bases; unmatched junction bases: 13. This CDR3 is built from 17 residues. CDR1 SGHAT and CDR2 FQNNGV come from the germline V gene. The DNA of the CDR3 is TGTGCCAGCAGCCAAAGCCCGACTAGCGGGGGGGCAGGGGAGCAGTTCTTC. The encoded protein is CASSQSPTSGGAGEQFF.

The V gene is TRBV7-8, the J gene TRBJ2-4; TRBD1 matches 9 bases. Germline V gene sequence: CDR1 SGHVS, CDR2 FQNEAQ. The CDR3 contains 14 residues. V dropped 6 bases and J dropped 8; count of bases not matched to a gene: 8. The CDR3 sequence is CASRTGGAGDIQYF. The CDR3, as DNA: TGTGCCAGCAGAACAGGGGGCGCGGGGGACATTCAGTACTTC.

The chain recombines TRBV29-1 with TRBJ2-1; 7 positions agree with TRBD1. CDR3 length: 14 amino acids. Germline V gene lookup returns CDR1 SQVTM and CDR2 ANQGSEA. Germline trimming cut 7 bases from V and 2 bases from J; bases unmatched to any gene: 8. CDR3 nucleotides: TGCAGCGCAAAGAAAGGGGGCGCCTACAATGAGCAGTTCTTC. The encoded protein is CSAKKGGAYNEQFF.